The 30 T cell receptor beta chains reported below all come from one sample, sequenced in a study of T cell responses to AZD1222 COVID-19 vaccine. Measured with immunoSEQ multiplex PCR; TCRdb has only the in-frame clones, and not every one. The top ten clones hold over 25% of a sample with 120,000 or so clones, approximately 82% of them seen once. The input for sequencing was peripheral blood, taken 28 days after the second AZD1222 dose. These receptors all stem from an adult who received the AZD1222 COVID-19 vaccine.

The CDR3 DNA reads TGTGCCTGGAATGCAGGAGAGGAGACCCAGTACTTC. Residues: CAWNAGEETQYF. The rearrangement joins TRBV30 to TRBJ2-5, with D unclear. The CDR3 totals 12 residues. V was trimmed by 4 bases and J by 5 bases, leaving 11 bases between them. Germline-derived CDR1 and CDR2 are GTSNPN and SVGIG (reference sequence). Full variable domain (outside the CDR3, taken from reference TRBV30 and TRBJ2-5): SQTIHQWPATLVQPVGSPLSLECTVEGTSNPNLYWYRQAAGRGLQLLFYSVGIGQISSEVPQNLSASRPQDRQFILSSKKLLLSDSGFYLCAWNAGEETQYFGPGTRLLVL.

The DNA for the CDR3 is TGCGCCAGCAGCCAAGAAGCAACGGACAGCGACTATGGCTACACCTTC. It translates to CASSQEATDSDYGYTF. The gene calls are TRBV4-3 and TRBJ1-2; TRBD1 might be the D (6 bases). Germline V gene data show CDR1 as LGHNA and CDR2 as YSLEER. This CDR3 comprises 16 residues. V lost 0 bases, J lost 3 bases, and 14 bases lay in between.

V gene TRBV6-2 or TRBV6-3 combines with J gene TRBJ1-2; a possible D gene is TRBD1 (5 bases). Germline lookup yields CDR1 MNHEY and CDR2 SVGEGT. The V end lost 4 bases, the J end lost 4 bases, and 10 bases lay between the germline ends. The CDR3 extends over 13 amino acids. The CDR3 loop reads CASSLGGTYGYTF. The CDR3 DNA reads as TGTGCCAGCAGTTTGGGGGGGACCTATGGCTACACCTTC.

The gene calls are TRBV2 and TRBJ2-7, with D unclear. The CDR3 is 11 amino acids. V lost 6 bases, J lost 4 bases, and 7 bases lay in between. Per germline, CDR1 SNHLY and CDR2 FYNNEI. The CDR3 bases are TGTGCCAGCAGAGTGGGATACGAGCAGTACTTC. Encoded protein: CASRVGYEQYF.

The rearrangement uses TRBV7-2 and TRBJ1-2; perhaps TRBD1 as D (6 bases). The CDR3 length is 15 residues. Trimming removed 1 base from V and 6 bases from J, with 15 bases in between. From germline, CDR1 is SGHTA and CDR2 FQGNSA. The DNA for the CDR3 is TGTGCCAGCAGCTTAGTCGGCACAGGGAAAAATGGCTACACCTTC. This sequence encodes CASSLVGTGKNGYTF.

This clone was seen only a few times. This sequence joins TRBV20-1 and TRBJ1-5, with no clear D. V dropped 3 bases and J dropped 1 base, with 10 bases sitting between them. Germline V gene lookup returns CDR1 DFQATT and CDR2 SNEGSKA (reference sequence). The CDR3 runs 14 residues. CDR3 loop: CSASVGASNQPQHF. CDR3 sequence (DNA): TGCAGTGCTAGTGTGGGCGCAAGCAATCAGCCCCAGCATTTT.

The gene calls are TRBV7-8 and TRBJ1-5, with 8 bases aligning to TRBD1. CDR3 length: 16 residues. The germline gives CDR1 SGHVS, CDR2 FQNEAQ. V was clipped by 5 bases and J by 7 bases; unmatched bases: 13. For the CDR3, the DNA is TGTGCCAGCAGCCTGAGGTCCGGACAGGGAGGACAGCCCCAGCATTTT. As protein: CASSLRSGQGGQPQHF.

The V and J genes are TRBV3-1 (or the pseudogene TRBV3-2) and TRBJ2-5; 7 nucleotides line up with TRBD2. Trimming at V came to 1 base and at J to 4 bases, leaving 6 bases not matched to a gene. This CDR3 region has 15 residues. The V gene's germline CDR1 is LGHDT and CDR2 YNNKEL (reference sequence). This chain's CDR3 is CASSQVRGGGETQYF. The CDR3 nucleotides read TGTGCCAGCAGCCAAGTACGCGGGGGTGGAGAGACCCAGTACTTC.

This chain's CDR3 is CATWDRGGTEAFF. CDR3 nucleotides: TGTGCCACCTGGGACAGGGGAGGCACTGAAGCTTTCTTT. The gene calls are TRBV10-3 and TRBJ1-1, with 10 positions matching TRBD1. The length of the CDR3 is 13 residues. The V segment lost 10 bases and the J segment 4 bases; nucleotides outside the gene matches: 6. Per germline, CDR1 ENHRY and CDR2 SYGVKD.

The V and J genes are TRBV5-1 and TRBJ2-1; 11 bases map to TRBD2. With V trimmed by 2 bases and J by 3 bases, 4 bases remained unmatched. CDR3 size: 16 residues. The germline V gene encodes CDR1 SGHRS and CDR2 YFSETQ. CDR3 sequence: CASSLLAGVSYNEQFF. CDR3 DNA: TGCGCCAGCAGCTTACTAGCGGGGGTGAGCTACAATGAGCAGTTCTTC.

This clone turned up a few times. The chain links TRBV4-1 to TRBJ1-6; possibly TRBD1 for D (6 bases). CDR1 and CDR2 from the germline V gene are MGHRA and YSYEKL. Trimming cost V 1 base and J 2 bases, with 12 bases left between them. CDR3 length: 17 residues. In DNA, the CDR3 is TGCGCCAGCAGCCAAGCCCCGGACAGAACCTATAATTCACCCCTCCACTTT. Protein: CASSQAPDRTYNSPLHF.

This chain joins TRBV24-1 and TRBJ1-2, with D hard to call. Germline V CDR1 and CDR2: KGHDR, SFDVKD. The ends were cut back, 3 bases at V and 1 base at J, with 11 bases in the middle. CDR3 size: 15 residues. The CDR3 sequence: CATSDGDGVNYGYTF. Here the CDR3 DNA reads TGTGCCACCAGTGATGGAGACGGGGTTAACTATGGCTACACCTTC.

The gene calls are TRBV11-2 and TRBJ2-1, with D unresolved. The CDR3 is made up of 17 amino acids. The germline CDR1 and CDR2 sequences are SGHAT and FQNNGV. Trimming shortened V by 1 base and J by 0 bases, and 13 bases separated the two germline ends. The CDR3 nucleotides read TGTGCCAGCAGCTTAGTTGGGATCCTAAGCTCCTACAATGAGCAGTTCTTC. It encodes CASSLVGILSSYNEQFF.

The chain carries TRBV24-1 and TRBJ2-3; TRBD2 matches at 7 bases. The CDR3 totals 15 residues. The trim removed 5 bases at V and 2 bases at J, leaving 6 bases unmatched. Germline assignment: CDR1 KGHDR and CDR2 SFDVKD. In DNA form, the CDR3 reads TGTGCCACCAGTGGTGTAGCGGGCACCACAGATACGCAGTATTTT. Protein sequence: CATSGVAGTTDTQYF.

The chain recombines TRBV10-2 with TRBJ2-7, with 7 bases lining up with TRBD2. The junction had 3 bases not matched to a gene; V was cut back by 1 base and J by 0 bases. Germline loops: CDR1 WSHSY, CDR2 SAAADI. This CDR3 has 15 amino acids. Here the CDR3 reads CASSELAGFSYEQYF. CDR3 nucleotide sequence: TGCGCCAGCAGTGAGTTAGCGGGCTTCTCCTACGAGCAGTACTTC.

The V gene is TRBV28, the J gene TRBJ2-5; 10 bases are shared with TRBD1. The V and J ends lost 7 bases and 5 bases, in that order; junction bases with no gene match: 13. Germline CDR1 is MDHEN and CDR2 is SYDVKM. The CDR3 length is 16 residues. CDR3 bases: TGTGCCAGCATGGAGACCGGGACAGGGGATGGGGAGACCCAGTACTTC. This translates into CASMETGTGDGETQYF.

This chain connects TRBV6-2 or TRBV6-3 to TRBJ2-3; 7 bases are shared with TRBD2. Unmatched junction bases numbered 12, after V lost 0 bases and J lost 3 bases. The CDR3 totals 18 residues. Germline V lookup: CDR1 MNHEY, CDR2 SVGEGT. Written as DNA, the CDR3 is TGTGCCAGCAGTTACTCCCCCCATGGTAGCGGGCGAACAGATACGCAGTATTTT. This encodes CASSYSPHGSGRTDTQYF.

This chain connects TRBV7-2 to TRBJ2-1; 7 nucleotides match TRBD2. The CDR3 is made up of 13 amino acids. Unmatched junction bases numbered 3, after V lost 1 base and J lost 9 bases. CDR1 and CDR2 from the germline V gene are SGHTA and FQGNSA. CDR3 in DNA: TGTGCCAGCAGCTTAGTGAGCGGGGTTGAGCAGTTCTTC. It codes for CASSLVSGVEQFF.

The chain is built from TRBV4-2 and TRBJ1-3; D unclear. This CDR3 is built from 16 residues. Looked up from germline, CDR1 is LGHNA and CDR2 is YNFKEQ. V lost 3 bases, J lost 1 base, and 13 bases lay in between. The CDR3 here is CASSQPTGGSGNTIYF. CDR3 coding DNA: TGTGCCAGCAGCCAGCCTACGGGAGGTTCTGGAAACACCATATATTTT.

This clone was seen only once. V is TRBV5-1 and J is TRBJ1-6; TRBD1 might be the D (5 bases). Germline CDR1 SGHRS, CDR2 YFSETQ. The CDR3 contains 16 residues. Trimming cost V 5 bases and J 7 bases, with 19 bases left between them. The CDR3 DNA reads TGCGCCAGCAGGGCGGCTGGTACGGGACGGAATTCACCCCTCCACTTT. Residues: CASRAAGTGRNSPLHF.

The CDR3 DNA reads as TGTGCCAGCAGCCCCCAGAGCGACCCGGGACGGAACACTGAAGCTTTCTTT. Protein product: CASSPQSDPGRNTEAFF. The genes are TRBV21-1 and TRBJ1-1. TRBV21-1 has pseudogene status. The CDR3 contains 17 residues.

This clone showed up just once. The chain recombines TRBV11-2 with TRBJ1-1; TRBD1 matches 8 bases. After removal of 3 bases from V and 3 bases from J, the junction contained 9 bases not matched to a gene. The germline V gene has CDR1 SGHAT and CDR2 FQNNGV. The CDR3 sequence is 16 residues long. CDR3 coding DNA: TGTGCCAGCAGCTTCTACCAGGGGGCGGTGTACACTGAAGCTTTCTTT. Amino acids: CASSFYQGAVYTEAFF.

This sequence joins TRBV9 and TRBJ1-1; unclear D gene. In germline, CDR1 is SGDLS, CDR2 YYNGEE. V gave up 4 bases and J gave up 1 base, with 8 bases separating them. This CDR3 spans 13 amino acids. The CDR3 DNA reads TGTGCCAGCAGCTTGTCGGGGAACACTGAAGCTTTCTTT. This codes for CASSLSGNTEAFF.

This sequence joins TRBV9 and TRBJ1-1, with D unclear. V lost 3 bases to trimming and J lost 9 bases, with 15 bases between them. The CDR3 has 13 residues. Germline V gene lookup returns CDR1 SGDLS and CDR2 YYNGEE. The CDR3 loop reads CASSAINGPQAFF. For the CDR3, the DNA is TGTGCCAGCAGCGCCATCAATGGCCCCCAAGCTTTCTTT.

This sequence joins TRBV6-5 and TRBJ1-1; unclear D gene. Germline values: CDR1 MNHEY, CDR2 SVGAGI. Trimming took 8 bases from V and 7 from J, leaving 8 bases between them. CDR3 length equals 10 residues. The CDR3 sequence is CASGSGEAFF. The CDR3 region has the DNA TGTGCCAGCGGAAGCGGTGAAGCTTTCTTT.

The CDR3 protein is CASSQDAGAYGYTF. The CDR3 DNA is TGCGCCAGCAGCCAAGATGCAGGGGCCTATGGCTACACCTTC. The chain is built from TRBV4-1 and TRBJ1-2; perhaps TRBD1 as D (6 bases). The CDR3 runs to 14 residues. Trimming pared 0 bases from V and 4 bases from J, leaving 9 bases between. Germline V gives CDR1 MGHRA, CDR2 YSYEKL.

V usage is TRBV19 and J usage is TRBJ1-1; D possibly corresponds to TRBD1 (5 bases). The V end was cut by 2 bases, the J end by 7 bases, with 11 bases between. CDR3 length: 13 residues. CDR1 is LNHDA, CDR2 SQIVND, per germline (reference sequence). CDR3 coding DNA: TGTGCCAGTAGTATACGTGGGGCAAGTGAAGCTTTCTTT. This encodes CASSIRGASEAFF.

The CDR3 region is CASSLNRGNTGELFF. CDR3 sequence (DNA): TGTGCCAGCAGCTTGAACCGGGGAAACACCGGGGAGCTGTTTTTT. V usage is TRBV5-4 and J usage is TRBJ2-2, with D perhaps TRBD2 (5 bases). The CDR3 sequence is 15 residues long. CDR1 is SGHNT, CDR2 YYREEE, per germline (reference sequence). The ends were cut back, 1 base at V and 2 bases at J, with 9 bases in the middle.

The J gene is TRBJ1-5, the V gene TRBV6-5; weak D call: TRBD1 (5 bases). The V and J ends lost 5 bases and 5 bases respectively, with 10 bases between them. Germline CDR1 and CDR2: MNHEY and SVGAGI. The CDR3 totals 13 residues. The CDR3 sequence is CASSPLGDQPQHF. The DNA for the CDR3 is TGTGCCAGCAGTCCCTTAGGGGATCAGCCCCAGCATTTT.

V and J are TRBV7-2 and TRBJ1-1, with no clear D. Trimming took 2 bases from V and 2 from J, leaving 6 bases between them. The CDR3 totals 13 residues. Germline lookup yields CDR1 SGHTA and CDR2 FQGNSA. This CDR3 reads CASSLWDNTEAFF. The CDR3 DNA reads TGTGCCAGCAGCTTATGGGATAACACTGAAGCTTTCTTT.